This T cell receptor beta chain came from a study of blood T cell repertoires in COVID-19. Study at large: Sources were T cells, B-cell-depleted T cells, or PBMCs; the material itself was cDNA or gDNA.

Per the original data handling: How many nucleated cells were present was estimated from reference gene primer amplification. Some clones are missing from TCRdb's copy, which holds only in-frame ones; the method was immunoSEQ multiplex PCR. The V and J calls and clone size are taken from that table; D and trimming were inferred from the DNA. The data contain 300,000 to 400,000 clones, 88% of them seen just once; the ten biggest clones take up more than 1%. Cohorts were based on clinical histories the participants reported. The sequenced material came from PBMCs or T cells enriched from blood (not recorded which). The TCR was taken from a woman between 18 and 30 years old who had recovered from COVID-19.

The CDR3 region has the DNA TGTGCCAGCAGCCAAGTGAGAACAGGCGGCAATGAAAAACTGTTTTTT. Translation gives CASSQVRTGGNEKLFF. The chain recombines TRBV14 with TRBJ1-4; tentatively, D is TRBD1 (5 bases). Trimming shortened V by 1 base and J by 5 bases, and 14 bases separated the two germline ends. This CDR3 is built from 16 residues. The germline V gene encodes CDR1 SGHDN and CDR2 FVKESK.